This paragraph covers one TCR beta chain sequence. This record comes from a study of blood T cell repertoires in COVID-19. TCRdb's copy holds only in-frame clones and misses some; the assay was immunoSEQ multiplex PCR. The sample includes 200,000 to 300,000 clones, around four fifths of them seen just once. CDR3 size: 13 residues. Trimming stripped 4 bases from V and 4 bases from J, with 9 bases between. Germline V CDR1 and CDR2: SEHNR, FQNEAQ (reference sequence). The sample taken for sequencing was peripheral blood. The TCR originated in a woman aged 60-70 years with active or convalescent COVID-19. The V and J genes are TRBV7-9 and TRBJ2-3; D may be TRBD1 (5 bases). The CDR3 DNA reads as TGTGCCAGCAGCTCAGGGTTTCCAGATACGCAGTATTTT. As protein: CASSSGFPDTQYF.